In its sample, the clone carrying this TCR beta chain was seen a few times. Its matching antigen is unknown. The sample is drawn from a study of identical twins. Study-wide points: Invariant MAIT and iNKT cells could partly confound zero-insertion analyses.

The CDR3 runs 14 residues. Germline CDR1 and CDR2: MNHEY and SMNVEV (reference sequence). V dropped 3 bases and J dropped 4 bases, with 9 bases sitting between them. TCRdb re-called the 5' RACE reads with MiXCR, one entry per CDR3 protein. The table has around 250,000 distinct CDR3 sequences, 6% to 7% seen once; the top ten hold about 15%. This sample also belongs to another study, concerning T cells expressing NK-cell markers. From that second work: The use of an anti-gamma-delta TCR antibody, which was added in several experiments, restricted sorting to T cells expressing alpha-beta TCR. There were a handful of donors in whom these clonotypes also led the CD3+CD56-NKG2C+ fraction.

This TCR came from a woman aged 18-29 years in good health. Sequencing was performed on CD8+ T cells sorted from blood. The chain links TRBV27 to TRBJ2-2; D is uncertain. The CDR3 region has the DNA TGTGCCAGCAGTTTCTCCCACAGCACCGGGGAGCTGTTTTTT. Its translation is CASSFSHSTGELFF.